This record covers a single T cell receptor beta chain. No antigen is known for it. The data derive from a study of immune cell composition in non-small cell lung cancer. Findings and limits, study-wide: Tumour TCR-beta clonality showed no significant link to smoking pack-years. Adenocarcinomas with higher top tumour-associated clone frequency had more reactive TILs. Lung adenocarcinomas had lower top 10 clone scores and clonality than squamous tumours.

Genomic DNA came from frozen unsorted single-cell suspensions. Sequenced by immunoSEQ multiplex PCR; TCRdb stores in-frame clones only, minus some. The sample has around 4,400 clones; 70% to 80% are singletons. This TCR came from a human donor with non-small cell lung cancer. Sequenced sample: lung tumor tissue.

CDR3 region: CASSTSTGHSGNTIYF. The CDR3 region has the DNA TGTGCCAGCAGTACCTCGACAGGGCACTCTGGAAACACCATATATTTT. This chain joins TRBV28 and TRBJ1-3; TRBD1 matches 7 bases. The trim removed 5 bases at V and 0 bases at J, leaving 7 bases unmatched. CDR1 MDHEN and CDR2 SYDVKM come from the germline V gene. This CDR3 spans 16 amino acids.